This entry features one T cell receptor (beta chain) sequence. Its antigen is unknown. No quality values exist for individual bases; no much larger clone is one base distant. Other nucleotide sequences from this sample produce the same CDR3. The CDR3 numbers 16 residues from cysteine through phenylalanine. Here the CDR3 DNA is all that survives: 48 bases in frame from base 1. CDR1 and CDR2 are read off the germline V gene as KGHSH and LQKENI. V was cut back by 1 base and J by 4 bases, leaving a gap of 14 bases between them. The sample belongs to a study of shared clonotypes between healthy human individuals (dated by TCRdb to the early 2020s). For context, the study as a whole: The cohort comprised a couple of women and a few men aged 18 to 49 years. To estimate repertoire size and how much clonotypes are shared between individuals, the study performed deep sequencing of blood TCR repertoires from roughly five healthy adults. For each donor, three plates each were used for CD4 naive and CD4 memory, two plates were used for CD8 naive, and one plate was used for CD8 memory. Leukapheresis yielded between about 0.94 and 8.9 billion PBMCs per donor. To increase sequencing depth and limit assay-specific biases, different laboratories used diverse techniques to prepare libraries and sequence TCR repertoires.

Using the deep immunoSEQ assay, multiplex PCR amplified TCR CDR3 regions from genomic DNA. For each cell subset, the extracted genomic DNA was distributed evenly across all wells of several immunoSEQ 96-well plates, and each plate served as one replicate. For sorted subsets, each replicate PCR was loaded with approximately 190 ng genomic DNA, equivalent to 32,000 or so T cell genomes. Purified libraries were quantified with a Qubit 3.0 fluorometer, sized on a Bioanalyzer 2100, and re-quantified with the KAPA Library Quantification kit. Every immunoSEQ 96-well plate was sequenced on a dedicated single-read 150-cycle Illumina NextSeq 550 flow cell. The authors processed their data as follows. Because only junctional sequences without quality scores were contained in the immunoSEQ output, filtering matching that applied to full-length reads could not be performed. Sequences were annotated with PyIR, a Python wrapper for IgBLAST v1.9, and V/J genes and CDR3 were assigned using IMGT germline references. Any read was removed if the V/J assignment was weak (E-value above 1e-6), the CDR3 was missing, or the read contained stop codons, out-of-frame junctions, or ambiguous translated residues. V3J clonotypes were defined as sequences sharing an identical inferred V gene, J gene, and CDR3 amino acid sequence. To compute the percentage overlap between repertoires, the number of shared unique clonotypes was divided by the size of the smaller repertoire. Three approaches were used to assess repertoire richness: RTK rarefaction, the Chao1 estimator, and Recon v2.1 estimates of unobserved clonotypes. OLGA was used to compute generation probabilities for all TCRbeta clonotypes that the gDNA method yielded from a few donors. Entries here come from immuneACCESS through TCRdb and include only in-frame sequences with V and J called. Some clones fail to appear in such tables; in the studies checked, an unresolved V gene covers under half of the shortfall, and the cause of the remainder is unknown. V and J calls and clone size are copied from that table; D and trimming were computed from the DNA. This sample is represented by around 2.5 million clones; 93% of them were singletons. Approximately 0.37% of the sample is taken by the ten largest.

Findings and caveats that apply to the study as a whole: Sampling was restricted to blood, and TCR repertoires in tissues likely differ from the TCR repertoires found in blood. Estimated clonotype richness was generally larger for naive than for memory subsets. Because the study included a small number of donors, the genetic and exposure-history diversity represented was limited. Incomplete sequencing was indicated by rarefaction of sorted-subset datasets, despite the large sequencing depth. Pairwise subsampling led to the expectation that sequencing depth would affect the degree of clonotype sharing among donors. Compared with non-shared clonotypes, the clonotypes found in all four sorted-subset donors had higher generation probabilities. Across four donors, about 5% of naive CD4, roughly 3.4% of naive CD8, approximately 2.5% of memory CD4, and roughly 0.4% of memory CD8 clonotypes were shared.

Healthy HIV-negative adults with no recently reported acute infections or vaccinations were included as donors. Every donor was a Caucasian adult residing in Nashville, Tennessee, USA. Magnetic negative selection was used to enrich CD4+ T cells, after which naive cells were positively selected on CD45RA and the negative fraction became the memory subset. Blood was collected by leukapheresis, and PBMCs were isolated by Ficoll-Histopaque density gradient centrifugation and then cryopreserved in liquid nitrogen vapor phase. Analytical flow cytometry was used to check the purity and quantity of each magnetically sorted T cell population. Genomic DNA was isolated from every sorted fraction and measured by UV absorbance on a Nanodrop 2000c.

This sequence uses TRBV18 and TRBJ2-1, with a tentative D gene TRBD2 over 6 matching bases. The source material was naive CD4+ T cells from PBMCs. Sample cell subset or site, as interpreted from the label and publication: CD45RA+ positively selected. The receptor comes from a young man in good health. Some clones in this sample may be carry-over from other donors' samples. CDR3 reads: CASSPQGTGVYNEQFF. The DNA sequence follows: TGTGCCAGCTCACCACAAGGGACGGGGGTTTACAATGAGCAGTTCTTC. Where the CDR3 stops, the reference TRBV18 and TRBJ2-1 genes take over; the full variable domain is NAGVMQNPRHLVRRRGQEARLRCSPMKGHSHVYWYRQLPEEGLKFMVYLQKENIIDESGMPKERFSAEFPKEGPSILRIQQVVRGDSAAYFCASSPQGTGVYNEQFFGPGTRLTVL.